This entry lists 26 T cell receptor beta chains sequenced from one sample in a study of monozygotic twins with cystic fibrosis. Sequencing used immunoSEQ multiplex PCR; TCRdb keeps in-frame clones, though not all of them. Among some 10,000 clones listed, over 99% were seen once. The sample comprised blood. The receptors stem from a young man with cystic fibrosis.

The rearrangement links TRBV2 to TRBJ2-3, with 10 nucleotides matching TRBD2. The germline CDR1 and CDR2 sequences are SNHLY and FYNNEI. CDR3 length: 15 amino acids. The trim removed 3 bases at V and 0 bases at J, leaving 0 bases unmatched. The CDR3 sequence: CASSETSGSTDTQYF. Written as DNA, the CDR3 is TGTGCCAGCAGTGAGACTAGCGGGAGCACAGATACGCAGTATTTT.

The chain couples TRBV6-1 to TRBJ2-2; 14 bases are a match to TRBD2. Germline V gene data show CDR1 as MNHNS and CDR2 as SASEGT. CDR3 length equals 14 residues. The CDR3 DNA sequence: TGTGGCCAGACTAGCGGGGGGGATACCGGGGAGCTGTTTTTT. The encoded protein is CGQTSGGDTGELFF.

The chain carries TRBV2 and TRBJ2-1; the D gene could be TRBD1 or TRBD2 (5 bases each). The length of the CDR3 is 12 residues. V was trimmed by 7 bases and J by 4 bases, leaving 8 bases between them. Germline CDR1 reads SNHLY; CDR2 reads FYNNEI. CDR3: CASKRGYNEQFF. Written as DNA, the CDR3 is TGTGCCAGCAAGAGGGGTTACAATGAGCAGTTCTTC.

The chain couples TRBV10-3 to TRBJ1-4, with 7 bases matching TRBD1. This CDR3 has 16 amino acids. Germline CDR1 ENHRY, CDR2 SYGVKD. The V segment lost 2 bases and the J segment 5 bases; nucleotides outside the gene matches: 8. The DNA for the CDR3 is TGTGCCATCAGTGAGACCCCCGCAGGGGGGAATGAAAAACTGTTTTTT. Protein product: CAISETPAGGNEKLFF.

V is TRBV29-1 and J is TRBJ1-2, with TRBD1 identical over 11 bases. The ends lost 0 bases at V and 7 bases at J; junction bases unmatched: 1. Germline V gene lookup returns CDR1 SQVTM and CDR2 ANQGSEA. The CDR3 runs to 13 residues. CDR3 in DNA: TGCAGCGTTGAAGAAGGACAGGGGGCTGGCTACACCTTC. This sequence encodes CSVEEGQGAGYTF.

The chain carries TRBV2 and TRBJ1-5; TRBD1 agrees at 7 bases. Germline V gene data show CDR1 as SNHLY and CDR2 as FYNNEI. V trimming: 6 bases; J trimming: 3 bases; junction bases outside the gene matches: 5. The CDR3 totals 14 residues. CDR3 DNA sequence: TGTGCCAGCAGGGGGACAGTACCCAATCAGCCCCAGCATTTT. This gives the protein CASRGTVPNQPQHF.

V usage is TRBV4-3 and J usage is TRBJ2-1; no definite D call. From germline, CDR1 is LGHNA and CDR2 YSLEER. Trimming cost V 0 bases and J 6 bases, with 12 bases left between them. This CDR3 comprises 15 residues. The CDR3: CASSQDGRLPNEQFF. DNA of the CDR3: TGCGCCAGCAGCCAAGATGGCCGACTCCCCAATGAGCAGTTCTTC.

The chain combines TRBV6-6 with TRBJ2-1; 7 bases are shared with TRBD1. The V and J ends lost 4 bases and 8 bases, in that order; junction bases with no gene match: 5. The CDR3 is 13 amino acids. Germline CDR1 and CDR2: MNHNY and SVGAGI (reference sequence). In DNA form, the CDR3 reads TGTGCCAGCAGTTTCAGAACAGGGGATGAGCAGTTCTTC. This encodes CASSFRTGDEQFF.

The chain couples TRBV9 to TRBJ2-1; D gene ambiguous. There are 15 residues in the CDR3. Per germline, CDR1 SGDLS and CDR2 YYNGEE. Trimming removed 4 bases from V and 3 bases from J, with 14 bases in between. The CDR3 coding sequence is TGTGCCAGCAGCCAAGGCGGCGGCCTCTACAATGAGCAGTTCTTC. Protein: CASSQGGGLYNEQFF.

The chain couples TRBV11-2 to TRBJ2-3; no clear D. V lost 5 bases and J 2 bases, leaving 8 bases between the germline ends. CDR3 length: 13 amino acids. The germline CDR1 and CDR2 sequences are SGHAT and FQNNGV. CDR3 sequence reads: CASSAAFTDTQYF. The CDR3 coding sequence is TGTGCCAGCAGCGCCGCGTTCACAGATACGCAGTATTTT.

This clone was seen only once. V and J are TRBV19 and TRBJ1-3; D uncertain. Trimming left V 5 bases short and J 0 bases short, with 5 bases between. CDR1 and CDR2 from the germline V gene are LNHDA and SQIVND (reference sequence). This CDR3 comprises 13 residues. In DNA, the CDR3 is TGTGCCAGTAGTCGACGCTCTGGAAACACCATATATTTT. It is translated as CASSRRSGNTIYF.

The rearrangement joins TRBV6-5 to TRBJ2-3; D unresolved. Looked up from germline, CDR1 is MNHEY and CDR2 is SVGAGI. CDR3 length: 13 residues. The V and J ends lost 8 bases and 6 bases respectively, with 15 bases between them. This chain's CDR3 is CASGPISSDTQYF. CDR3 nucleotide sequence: TGTGCCAGCGGGCCCATCTCATCCGATACGCAGTATTTT.

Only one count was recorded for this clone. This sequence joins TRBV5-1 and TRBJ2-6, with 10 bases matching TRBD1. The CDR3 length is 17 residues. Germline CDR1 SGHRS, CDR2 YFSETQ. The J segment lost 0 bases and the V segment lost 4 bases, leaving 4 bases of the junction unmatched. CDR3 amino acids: CASSPGQGTSGANVLTF. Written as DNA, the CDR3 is TGCGCCAGCAGCCCGGGACAGGGGACCTCTGGGGCCAACGTCCTGACTTTC.

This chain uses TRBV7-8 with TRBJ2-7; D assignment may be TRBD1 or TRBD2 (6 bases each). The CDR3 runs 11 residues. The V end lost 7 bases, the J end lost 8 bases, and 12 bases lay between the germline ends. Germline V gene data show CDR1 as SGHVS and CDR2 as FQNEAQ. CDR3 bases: TGTGCCAGCAACTCCGGGGGCCAGCAGTACTTC. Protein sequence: CASNSGGQQYF.

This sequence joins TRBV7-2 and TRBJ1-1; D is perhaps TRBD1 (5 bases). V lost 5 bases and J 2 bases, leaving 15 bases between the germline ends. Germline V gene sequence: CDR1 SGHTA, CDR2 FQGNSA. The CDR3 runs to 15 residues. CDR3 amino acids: CASSKVTGVNTEAFF. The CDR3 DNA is TGTGCCAGCAGCAAAGTTACAGGAGTTAACACTGAAGCTTTCTTT.

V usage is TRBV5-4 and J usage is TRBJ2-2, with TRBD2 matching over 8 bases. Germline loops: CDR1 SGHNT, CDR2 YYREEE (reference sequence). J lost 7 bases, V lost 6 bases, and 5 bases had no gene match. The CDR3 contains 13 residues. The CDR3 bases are TGTGCCAGCACCTATGCGGGGGGCGGGGAGCTGTTTTTT. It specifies CASTYAGGGELFF.

In DNA form, the CDR3 reads TGTGCCAGCAGCTTAGGACTAGCTGATACGCAGTATTTT. Translating gives CASSLGLADTQYF. The V and J genes are TRBV7-8 and TRBJ2-3; 7 bases map to TRBD2. Germline CDR1 is SGHVS and CDR2 is FQNEAQ. This CDR3 spans 13 amino acids. V shed 1 base, J shed 6 bases, and the junction held 1 base outside the gene matches.

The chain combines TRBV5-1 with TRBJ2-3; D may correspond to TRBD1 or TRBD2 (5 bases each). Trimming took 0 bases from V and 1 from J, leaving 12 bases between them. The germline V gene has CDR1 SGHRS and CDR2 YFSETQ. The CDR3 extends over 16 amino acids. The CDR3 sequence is CASSLDGASGTDTQYF. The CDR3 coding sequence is TGCGCCAGCAGCTTGGACGGGGCGAGTGGCACAGATACGCAGTATTTT.

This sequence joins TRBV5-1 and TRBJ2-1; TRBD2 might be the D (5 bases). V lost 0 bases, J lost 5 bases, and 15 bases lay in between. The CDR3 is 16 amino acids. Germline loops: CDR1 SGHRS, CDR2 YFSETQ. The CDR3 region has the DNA TGCGCCAGCAGCTTGGGCAGCGGTTCAAAGCACAATGAGCAGTTCTTC. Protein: CASSLGSGSKHNEQFF.

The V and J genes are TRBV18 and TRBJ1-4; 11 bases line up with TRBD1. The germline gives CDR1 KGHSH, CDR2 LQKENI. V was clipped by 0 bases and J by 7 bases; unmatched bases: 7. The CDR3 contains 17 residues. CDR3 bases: TGTGCCAGCTCACCACCGGGACAGGGGGGCCTTAGTGAAAAACTGTTTTTT. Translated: CASSPPGQGGLSEKLFF.

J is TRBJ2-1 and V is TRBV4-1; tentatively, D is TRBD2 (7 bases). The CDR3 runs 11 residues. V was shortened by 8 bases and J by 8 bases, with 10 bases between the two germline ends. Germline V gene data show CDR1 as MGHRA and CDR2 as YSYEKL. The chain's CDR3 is CASLGGHEQFF. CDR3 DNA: TGCGCCAGCCTCGGGGGGCATGAGCAGTTCTTC.

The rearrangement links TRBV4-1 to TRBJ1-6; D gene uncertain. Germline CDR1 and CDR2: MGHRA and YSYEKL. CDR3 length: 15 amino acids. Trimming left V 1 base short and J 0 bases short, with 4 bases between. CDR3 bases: TGCGCCAGCAGCCAAGGAATCTCCTATAATTCACCCCTCCACTTT. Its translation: CASSQGISYNSPLHF.

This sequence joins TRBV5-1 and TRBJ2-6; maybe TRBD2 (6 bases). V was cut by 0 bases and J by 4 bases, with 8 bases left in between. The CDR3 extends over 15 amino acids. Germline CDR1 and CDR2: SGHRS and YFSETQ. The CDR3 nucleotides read TGCGCCAGCAGCTTGGCGGGGGTCGGGGCCAACGTCCTGACTTTC. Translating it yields CASSLAGVGANVLTF.

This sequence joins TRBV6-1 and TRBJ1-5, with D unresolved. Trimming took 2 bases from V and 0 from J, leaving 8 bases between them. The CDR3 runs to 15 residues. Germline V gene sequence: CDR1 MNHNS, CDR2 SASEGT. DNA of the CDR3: TGTGCCAGCAGTGAAACGGGGTATAGCAATCAGCCCCAGCATTTT. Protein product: CASSETGYSNQPQHF.

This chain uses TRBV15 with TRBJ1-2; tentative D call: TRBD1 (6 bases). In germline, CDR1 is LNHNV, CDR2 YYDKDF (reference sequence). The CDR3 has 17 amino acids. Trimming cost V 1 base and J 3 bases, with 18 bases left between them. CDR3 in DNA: TGTGCCACCAGCAGAGCCTGGGGGGCCGGGGATCACTATGGCTACACCTTC. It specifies CATSRAWGAGDHYGYTF.

CDR3 protein: CASGLGQGRYAGELFF. The CDR3, as DNA: TGTGCTAGTGGTTTGGGACAGGGGAGGTATGCCGGGGAGCTGTTTTTT. The chain has TRBV12-5 and TRBJ2-2, with TRBD1 matching 8 bases. V trimming: 1 base; J trimming: 6 bases; junction bases outside the gene matches: 7. The CDR3 sequence is 16 residues long. Germline V lookup: CDR1 LGHNT, CDR2 FRNRAP.